These 2 T cell receptor beta chains were all obtained from the same sample, sequenced in a study of blood T cell repertoires in COVID-19. The table came from immunoSEQ multiplex PCR; TCRdb's copy has only in-frame clones and leaves some out. The sample carries tens of thousands of clones, roughly 86% recorded once. Sequenced material: peripheral blood. The receptors shown here come from a human donor in a cohort sampled during active COVID-19.

This chain uses TRBV10-3 with TRBJ2-7; possibly TRBD1 for D (6 bases). From germline, CDR1 is ENHRY and CDR2 SYGVKD. Trimming pared 10 bases from V and 7 bases from J, leaving 14 bases between. The CDR3 covers 11 residues. The CDR3 is CATRTVGEQYF. The CDR3 DNA reads as TGTGCCACGAGGACAGTCGGGGAGCAGTACTTC.

J is TRBJ2-5 and V is TRBV7-8; D is perhaps TRBD1 (7 bases). The germline V and J ends were trimmed by 5 bases and 5 bases, with 18 bases remaining between them. Germline V CDR1 and CDR2: SGHVS, FQNEAQ. The CDR3 runs 15 residues. The CDR3 DNA reads TGTGCCAGCAGCCCCAGGAGGGGGCGAGAGGAGACCCAGTACTTC. It specifies CASSPRRGREETQYF.